Below, one T cell receptor (beta chain) is given with its context. The length of the CDR3 is 13 residues. V lost 6 bases, J lost 7 bases, and 13 bases lay in between. CDR1 SNHLY and CDR2 FYNNEI come from the germline V gene. TCRdb keeps only in-frame clones here, not all; method: immunoSEQ multiplex PCR. This table has fewer than 50,000 clones, around 90% appearing once. This specimen comes from a study of T cell changes during pregnancy in multiple sclerosis. This specimen consisted of CD4+ T cells from peripheral blood mononuclear cells, obtained in the second trimester of pregnancy. The chain employs TRBV2 and TRBJ1-5; TRBD1 might be the D (6 bases). The sequence was collected from a female donor in good health, enrolled as a control in a pregnancy study. The chain's CDR3 is CASRSQGEQPQHF. CDR3 coding DNA: TGTGCCAGCAGATCACAGGGAGAACAGCCCCAGCATTTT. Together with reference TRBV2 and TRBJ1-5, the CDR3 gives the full variable domain: EPEVTQTPSHQVTQMGQEVILRCVPISNHLYFYWYRQILGQKVEFLVSFYNNEISEKSEIFDDQFSVERPDGSNFTLKIRSTKLEDSAMYFCASRSQGEQPQHFGDGTRLSIL.